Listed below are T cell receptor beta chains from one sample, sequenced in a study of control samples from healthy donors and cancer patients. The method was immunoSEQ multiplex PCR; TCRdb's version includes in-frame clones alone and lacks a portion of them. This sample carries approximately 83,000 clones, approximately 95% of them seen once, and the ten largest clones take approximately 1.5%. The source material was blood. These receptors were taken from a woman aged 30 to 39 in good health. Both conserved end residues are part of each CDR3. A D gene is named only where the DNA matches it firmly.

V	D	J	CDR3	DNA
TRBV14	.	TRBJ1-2	CASSRGFYGYTF	TGTGCCAGCAGCCGAGGATTCTATGGCTACACCTTC
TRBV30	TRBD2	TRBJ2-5	CAWSVPLAEETQYF	TGTGCCTGGAGTGTACCCCTAGCGGAAGAGACCCAGTACTTC
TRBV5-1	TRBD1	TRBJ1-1	CASSLIAGTGWTEAFF	TGCGCCAGCAGCTTAATAGCCGGGACAGGATGGACTGAAGCTTTCTTT
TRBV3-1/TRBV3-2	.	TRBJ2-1	CASSQDYYNEQFF	TGTGCCAGCAGCCAAGATTACTACAATGAGCAGTTCTTC
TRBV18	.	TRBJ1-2	CASSPRQGPNYGYTF	TGTGCCAGCTCACCAAGGCAGGGGCCGAACTATGGCTACACCTTC
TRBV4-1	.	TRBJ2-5	CASSKQFFQETQYF	TGCGCCAGCTCCAAACAGTTTTTCCAAGAGACCCAGTACTTC
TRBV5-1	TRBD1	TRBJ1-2	CASRTGVETGYTF	TGCGCCAGCAGGACAGGGGTTGAGACTGGCTACACCTTC
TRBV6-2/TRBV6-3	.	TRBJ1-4	CASSPMGATNEKLFF	TGTGCCAGCAGCCCCATGGGTGCAACTAATGAAAAACTGTTTTTT
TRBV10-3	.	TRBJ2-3	CAISDSTSTDTQYF	TGTGCCATCAGTGATTCCACTAGCACAGATACGCAGTATTTT
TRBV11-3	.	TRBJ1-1	CASSAQWNTEAFF	TGTGCCAGCAGCGCCCAGTGGAACACTGAAGCTTTCTTT
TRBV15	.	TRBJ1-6	CATSRDREYSPLHF	TGTGCCACCAGCAGAGACAGGGAATATTCACCCCTCCACTTT
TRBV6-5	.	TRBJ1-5	CASSLDGYSNQPQHF	TGTGCCAGCAGCCTGGACGGTTATAGCAATCAGCCCCAGCATTTT
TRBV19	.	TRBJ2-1	CASRPRDSYSYNEQFF	TGTGCCAGTAGGCCCCGGGACTCCTACTCCTACAATGAGCAGTTCTTC
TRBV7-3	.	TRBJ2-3	CASSLMGGGTDTQYF	TGTGCCAGCAGCTTAATGGGGGGCGGCACAGATACGCAGTATTTT
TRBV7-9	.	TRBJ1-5	CASSWDGKTQHF	TGTGCCAGCAGCTGGGACGGGAAAACCCAGCATTTT
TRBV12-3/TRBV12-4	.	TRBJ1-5	CASSLTSNQPQHF	TGTGCCAGCAGTTTGACCAGCAATCAGCCCCAGCATTTT
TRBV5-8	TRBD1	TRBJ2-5	CASSPGQGTRTQYF	TGTGCCAGCAGCCCGGGACAGGGGACGAGGACCCAGTACTTC
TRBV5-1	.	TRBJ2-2	CASSLASTGELFF	TGCGCCAGCAGCTTGGCTAGCACCGGGGAGCTGTTTTTT
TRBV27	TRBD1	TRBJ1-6	CASSLTQGWTPLHF	TGTGCCAGCAGTTTAACACAGGGGTGGACACCCCTCCACTTT
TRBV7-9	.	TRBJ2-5	CASSLGLGLETQYF	TGTGCCAGCAGCTTAGGCCTCGGGTTAGAGACCCAGTACTTC
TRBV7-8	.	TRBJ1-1	CASSKGPSANTEAFF	TGTGCCAGCAGCAAGGGACCCTCGGCGAACACTGAAGCTTTCTTT
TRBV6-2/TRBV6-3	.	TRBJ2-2	CASSYSTRQPTGELFF	TGTGCCAGCAGTTACTCGACCAGACAGCCCACCGGGGAGCTGTTTTTT
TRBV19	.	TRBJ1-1	CASSLGGDTEAFF	TGTGCCAGTAGTCTCGGAGGGGACACTGAAGCTTTCTTT
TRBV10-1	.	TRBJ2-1	CASSAAARSNEQFF	TGCGCCAGCAGTGCAGCGGCTCGGAGCAATGAGCAGTTCTTC
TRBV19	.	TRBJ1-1	CASRRLGGPTEAFF	TGTGCCAGTAGGAGGTTGGGGGGGCCCACTGAAGCTTTCTTT